One sample yielded the 24 T cell receptor beta chains listed below, sequenced in a study of preoperative IRX-2 immunotherapy in early breast cancer. Here immunoSEQ multiplex PCR was the method, and the copy in TCRdb shows in-frame clones only, minus some. This sample has about 98,000 clones, with roughly 90% found just once. The treatment was: preoperative locoregional IRX-2 cytokine immunotherapy. The sample consisted of tumor tissue, taken after IRX-2 immunotherapy. These receptors came from a human donor with breast cancer.

The chain uses TRBV30 and TRBJ1-2, with D perhaps TRBD1 (6 bases). This CDR3 is built from 13 residues. The germline gives CDR1 GTSNPN, CDR2 SVGIG (reference sequence). The V gene lost 5 bases and the J gene lost 7 bases, with 17 bases spanning the gap. DNA for the CDR3: TGTGCCTGGGCCAATCCAGGGGTCGGTGGCTACACCTTC. Amino acids: CAWANPGVGGYTF.

The chain combines TRBV28 with TRBJ1-6; D might be TRBD1 (6 bases). V lost 6 bases to trimming and J lost 7 bases, with 16 bases between them. CDR3 length: 15 amino acids. CDR1 is MDHEN and CDR2 is SYDVKM in the germline V gene. The CDR3 sequence is CASRRPEGENSPLHF. CDR3 nucleotide sequence: TGTGCCAGCAGGAGACCCGAGGGGGAAAATTCACCCCTCCACTTT.

The rearrangement uses TRBV18 and TRBJ2-7; possible D gene TRBD1, 5 bases. Trimming left V 2 bases short and J 5 bases short, with 10 bases between. The CDR3 contains 13 residues. Germline V gene sequence: CDR1 KGHSH, CDR2 LQKENI. The CDR3 sequence: CASSPSEGDEQYF. The CDR3 DNA sequence: TGTGCCAGCTCACCATCGGAAGGGGACGAGCAGTACTTC.

This sequence joins TRBV23-1 and TRBJ1-1, with 7 bases matching TRBD1. TRBV23-1 is labeled an ORF, and its function is uncertain. CDR3 size: 15 residues. Trimming at V came to 6 bases and at J to 7 bases, leaving 14 bases not matched to a gene. The chain's CDR3 is CASRQKQGSIIEAFF. The CDR3 bases are TGCGCCAGCAGGCAAAAACAGGGGAGCATCATTGAAGCTTTCTTT.

This clone was counted only a few times. This sequence joins TRBV6-8 and TRBJ2-6; TRBD2 agrees at 13 bases. CDR1 is MNHGY and CDR2 is SAAAGT in the germline V gene. This CDR3 is built from 18 residues. The J segment lost 2 bases and the V segment lost 2 bases, leaving 3 bases of the junction unmatched. CDR3 residues: CASSYPTSGRTGANVLTF. In nucleotides, the CDR3 is TGTGCCAGCAGTTACCCGACTAGCGGGAGGACTGGGGCCAACGTCCTGACTTTC.

The genes are TRBV7-6 and TRBJ2-1; TRBD2 is a possible D gene (6 bases). V lost 5 bases and J 0 bases, leaving 17 bases between the germline ends. The CDR3 contains 17 residues. The germline V gene has CDR1 SGHVS and CDR2 FNYEAQ. The CDR3 DNA sequence: TGTGCCAGCAGCCTACGCCCGGGAGAGAGCTCCTACAATGAGCAGTTCTTC. Protein product: CASSLRPGESSYNEQFF.

The V and J genes are TRBV30 and TRBJ1-1; TRBD1 is a possible D gene (6 bases). The ends were cut back, 3 bases at V and 1 base at J, with 9 bases in the middle. The CDR3 runs to 13 residues. The germline gives CDR1 GTSNPN, CDR2 SVGIG (reference sequence). The CDR3, as DNA: TGTGCCTGGAGAGGGGGGGCGAACACTGAAGCTTTCTTT. This encodes CAWRGGANTEAFF.

This clone was observed a single time. The gene calls are TRBV25-1 and TRBJ1-1; 7 bases match TRBD1. Per germline, CDR1 MGHDK and CDR2 SYGVNS. V was clipped by 2 bases and J by 11 bases; unmatched bases: 5. CDR3 size: 12 residues. The CDR3 DNA reads as TGTGCCAGCAGTGAAACAGGGGTTTGGGCTTTCTTT. It yields the protein CASSETGVWAFF.

This chain connects TRBV28 to TRBJ2-7; D unresolved. Germline CDR1 reads MDHEN; CDR2 reads SYDVKM. Trimming removed 8 bases at V and 0 bases at J, with 17 bases between. This CDR3 spans 15 amino acids. The DNA of the CDR3 is TGTGCCAGCCTTCTCAGGACGGTGAGCTCCTACGAGCAGTACTTC. Translating it yields CASLLRTVSSYEQYF.

The chain carries TRBV4-1 and TRBJ2-7, with D maybe TRBD2 (5 bases). Trimming took 0 bases from V and 1 from J, leaving 13 bases between them. The germline CDR1 and CDR2 sequences are MGHRA and YSYEKL. The CDR3 runs to 16 residues. The CDR3 DNA reads TGCGCCAGCAGCCAAGATGGGAGCGTCACATCCTACGAGCAGTACTTC. Translating it yields CASSQDGSVTSYEQYF.

The chain employs TRBV28 and TRBJ1-1; TRBD1 is a possible D gene (5 bases). Trimming took off 5 bases at V and 3 bases at J, with 16 bases between the two ends. This CDR3 region has 15 residues. The germline V gene has CDR1 MDHEN and CDR2 SYDVKM. Here the CDR3 DNA reads TGTGCCAGCAGTCCAAGTCGGGGGATCTACACTGAAGCTTTCTTT. Amino acid sequence: CASSPSRGIYTEAFF.

Only a few counts were recorded for this clone. Here the CDR3 reads CAWRSGGSGNTIYF. The CDR3, as DNA: TGTGCCTGGAGGTCAGGGGGCTCTGGAAACACCATATATTTT. This chain uses TRBV30 with TRBJ1-3, with TRBD1 matching over 7 bases. Germline CDR1 GTSNPN, CDR2 SVGIG (reference sequence). The V segment lost 3 bases and the J segment 0 bases; nucleotides outside the gene matches: 2. The CDR3 runs 14 residues.

The CDR3 bases are TGTGCCAGCAGTTTAACTCAGGGCGATCCCTTGGGCTACACCTTC. Translating gives CASSLTQGDPLGYTF. V usage is TRBV28 and J usage is TRBJ1-2, with D possibly matching TRBD1 (5 bases). Germline CDR1 and CDR2: MDHEN and SYDVKM. V gave up 2 bases and J gave up 8 bases, with 18 bases separating them. The CDR3 sequence is 15 residues long.

Only one count was recorded for this clone. Compared with germline, one end of the junction differs, possibly owing to a read error. The V call is TRBV6-8, the J call TRBJ2-7; 7 nucleotides align to TRBD2. CDR1 is MNHGY and CDR2 is SAAAGT in the germline V gene. This CDR3 has 16 residues. CDR3 sequence reads: CASSYSGLAVSYEQYF. The CDR3, as DNA: TGTGCCAGTAGTTACTCTGGTCTAGCGGTCTCCTACGAGCAGTACTTC.

This rearrangement joins TRBV5-1 to TRBJ1-6; 7 bases agree with TRBD1. Germline values: CDR1 SGHRS, CDR2 YFSETQ. V lost 0 bases and J lost 7; bases outside the gene matches: 7. The CDR3 is made up of 16 amino acids. As DNA, the CDR3 is TGCGCCAGCAGCTTGGAGACAGGGAATCGGAATTCACCCCTCCACTTT. Translation: CASSLETGNRNSPLHF.

This rearrangement joins TRBV28 to TRBJ2-7, with a possible D match to TRBD2 (6 bases). CDR3 length: 16 residues. Trimming removed 6 bases at V and 4 bases at J, with 22 bases between. Germline V gene sequence: CDR1 MDHEN, CDR2 SYDVKM. The CDR3 loop reads CASSPSGSTPLYEQYF. Here the CDR3 DNA reads TGTGCCAGCAGCCCAAGCGGGTCTACACCCTTATACGAGCAGTACTTC.

The V gene is TRBV18, the J gene TRBJ2-5; TRBD2 matches at 7 bases. Germline CDR1 reads KGHSH; CDR2 reads LQKENI. V lost 3 bases and J lost 9; bases outside the gene matches: 10. This CDR3 spans 14 amino acids. As DNA, the CDR3 is TGTGCCAGCTCACCCCGGACTAGTGGTGAGGCCCAGTACTTC. Amino acid sequence: CASSPRTSGEAQYF.

This rearrangement joins TRBV30 to TRBJ1-1; possible D gene TRBD1, 5 bases. Germline lookup yields CDR1 GTSNPN and CDR2 SVGIG (reference sequence). There are 15 residues in the CDR3. Trimming took 0 bases from V and 7 from J, leaving 18 bases between them. The CDR3 loop is CAWSVLLRRGGEAFF. CDR3 sequence (DNA): TGTGCCTGGAGTGTACTCCTTAGGCGGGGCGGTGAAGCTTTCTTT.

The J gene is TRBJ2-5, the V gene TRBV11-3; 8 nucleotides align to TRBD2. The junction had 15 bases not matched to a gene; V was cut back by 3 bases and J by 9 bases. The V gene's germline CDR1 is SGHNT and CDR2 YENEEA. The CDR3 spans 16 residues. In DNA form, the CDR3 reads TGTGCCAGCAGCTTGGCCGTGGGTAGCGGGGCCTCTGCCCAGTACTTC. It yields the protein CASSLAVGSGASAQYF. The whole variable domain, filled in from reference TRBV11-3 and TRBJ2-5, reads EAGVVQSPRYKIIEKKQPVAFWCNPISGHNTLYWYLQNLGQGPELLIRYENEEAVDDSQLPKDRFSAERLKGVDSTLKIQPAELGDSAVYLCASSLAVGSGASAQYFGPGTRLLVL.

DNA of the CDR3: TGTGCCAGCACCGTGACAGGGACTCTCTCTGGAAACACCATATATTTT. Its translation: CASTVTGTLSGNTIYF. The rearrangement links TRBV28 to TRBJ1-3; 7 bases map to TRBD1. J gave up 0 bases and V 7 bases, and 9 bases lay outside the gene matches. The length of the CDR3 is 16 residues. The germline gives CDR1 MDHEN, CDR2 SYDVKM.

The chain recombines TRBV30 with TRBJ1-2, with D perhaps TRBD1 (6 bases). From germline, CDR1 is GTSNPN and CDR2 SVGIG (reference sequence). There are 14 residues in the CDR3. The germline V and J ends were trimmed by 3 bases and 6 bases, with 17 bases remaining between them. In DNA, the CDR3 is TGTGCCTGGAGGGGATATCTCGGGGGGCATGGCTACACCTTC. Residues: CAWRGYLGGHGYTF.

The chain has TRBV5-1 and TRBJ1-3; tentative D call: TRBD1 (5 bases). This CDR3 has 15 amino acids. CDR1 is SGHRS, CDR2 YFSETQ, per germline. Between the trimmed V and J ends, which lost 0 bases and 2 bases, there was a span of 9 bases. This CDR3 is CASSLAGEPGNTIYF. The CDR3 region has the DNA TGCGCCAGCAGCTTGGCGGGGGAGCCTGGAAACACCATATATTTT.

This chain links TRBV23-1 with TRBJ2-3, with 9 bases matching TRBD1. TRBV23-1 counts as an open reading frame of uncertain function. The CDR3 covers 14 residues. V was clipped by 6 bases and J by 5 bases; unmatched bases: 6. The CDR3 loop is CASSRDRAGDTQYF. CDR3 nucleotide sequence: TGCGCCAGCAGCCGGGACAGGGCGGGAGATACGCAGTATTTT.

The chain couples TRBV19 to TRBJ2-7; 9 positions match TRBD1. Trimming removed 7 bases from V and 1 base from J; junction bases left unmatched: 11. This CDR3 spans 16 amino acids. Germline CDR1 reads LNHDA; CDR2 reads SQIVND (reference sequence). CDR3 sequence reads: CASMKGADRGSYEQYF. In DNA form, the CDR3 reads TGTGCCAGTATGAAGGGGGCGGACAGGGGATCCTACGAGCAGTACTTC. The whole variable domain, remainder taken from reference TRBV19 and TRBJ2-7, is DGGITQSPKYLFRKEGQNVTLSCEQNLNHDAMYWYRQDPGQGLRLIYYSQIVNDFQKGDIAEGYSVSREKKESFPLTVTSAQKNPTAFYLCASMKGADRGSYEQYFGPGTRLTVT.